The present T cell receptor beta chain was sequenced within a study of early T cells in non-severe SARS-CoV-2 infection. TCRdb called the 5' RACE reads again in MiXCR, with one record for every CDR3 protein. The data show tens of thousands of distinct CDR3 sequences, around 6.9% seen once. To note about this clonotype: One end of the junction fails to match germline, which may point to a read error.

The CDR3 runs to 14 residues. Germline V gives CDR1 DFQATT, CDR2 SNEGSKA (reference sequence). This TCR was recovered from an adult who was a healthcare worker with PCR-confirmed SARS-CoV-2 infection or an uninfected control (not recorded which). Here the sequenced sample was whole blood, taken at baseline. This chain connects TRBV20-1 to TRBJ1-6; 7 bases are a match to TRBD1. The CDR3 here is CSAHPGQINSPLDF. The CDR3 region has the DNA TGCAGTGCTCACCCGGGACAGATTAATTCACCCCTCGACTTT.